These T cell receptor beta chains were read from a single sample in a study of early T cells in non-severe SARS-CoV-2 infection. TCRdb re-analysed the 5' RACE reads in MiXCR, keeping a single row per CDR3 protein. In the table there are 35,000 to 55,000 distinct CDR3 sequences, 6% to 7% of which are singletons. The sequencing used whole blood, collected at baseline. The receptors originated from an adult who was a healthcare worker with PCR-confirmed SARS-CoV-2 infection or an uninfected control (not recorded which). CDR3s include the opening cysteine and the closing phenylalanine or tryptophan. Fields, in order: clone size, V gene, D gene, J gene, CDR3 protein, CDR3 DNA. D genes are given only for firm matches. Clone size appears in some rows only: once, few, many, or a class for an expanded clone.

NA,TRBV4-3,TRBD2,TRBJ2-3,CASSRKRGGTDTQYF,TGCGCCAGCAGCCGGAAGCGGGGGGGCACAGATACGCAGTATTTT
many,TRBV27,TRBD2,TRBJ2-7,CASSSGSRIGEQYF,TGTGCCAGCAGTAGCGGGAGCCGAATCGGCGAGCAGTACTTC
NA,TRBV29-1,NA,TRBJ2-5,CSVGGSGRQETQYF,TGCAGCGTTGGGGGATCGGGGCGACAAGAGACCCAGTACTTC
many,TRBV12-3/TRBV12-4,TRBD1,TRBJ1-1,CASRDRQGGTEAFF,TGTGCCAGCAGAGATCGCCAGGGGGGCACTGAAGCTTTCTTT
many,TRBV7-2,NA,TRBJ1-6,CASSSSFRVSPLHF,TGTGCCAGCAGCTCAAGCTTCAGGGTTTCACCCCTCCACTTT
many,TRBV4-3,NA,TRBJ2-2,CASSPERRRELFF,TGCGCCAGCAGCCCCGAGAGGCGTCGGGAGCTGTTTTTT
few,TRBV6-6,NA,TRBJ1-2,CASSDGTYGYTF,TGTGCCAGCAGCGACGGGACCTATGGCTACACCTTC
NA,TRBV20-1,NA,TRBJ2-2,CSAPLVRDTTGELFF,TGCAGTGCCCCTTTAGTTCGGGATACCACCGGGGAGCTGTTTTTT
few,TRBV12-3/TRBV12-4,NA,TRBJ2-7,CASSHGVGAYEQYF,TGTGCCAGCAGCCACGGGGTTGGGGCCTACGAGCAGTACTTC
NA,TRBV6-5,TRBD2,TRBJ2-7,CASRNSQRESSGRRHEQYF,TGTGCCAGCAGAAACTCACAGCGGGAGTCTAGCGGGAGACGACACGAGCAGTACTTC
many,TRBV7-3,NA,TRBJ2-4,CASSLPSDIQYF,TGTGCCAGCAGCCTCCCTTCGGACATTCAGTACTTC
many,TRBV6-6,NA,TRBJ2-7,CASSSRTPESEQYF,TGTGCCAGCAGTTCCCGGACTCCTGAGTCGGAGCAGTACTTC
NA,TRBV10-3,TRBD1,TRBJ2-1,CAISGTGTDEQFF,TGTGCCATCAGTGGAACAGGGACAGATGAGCAGTTCTTC
many,TRBV20-1,NA,TRBJ1-5,CSASRSRSDQPQHF,TGCAGTGCTAGTAGGAGCAGGTCCGATCAGCCCCAGCATTTT
few,TRBV2,NA,TRBJ2-7,CASSIKTGEQYF,TGTGCCAGCAGTATCAAGACGGGAGAACAGTACTTC
many,TRBV15,NA,TRBJ2-7,CATSTLGEQYF,TGTGCCACCAGCACCTTGGGGGAGCAGTACTTC
many,TRBV5-5,TRBD1,TRBJ1-5,CASSPGTGRHQPQHF,TGTGCCAGCAGCCCTGGGACAGGGCGGCATCAGCCCCAGCATTTT
NA,TRBV6-5,NA,TRBJ1-3,CASSPVGGGTSGNTIYF,TGTGCCAGCAGCCCCGTGGGAGGGGGGACGTCTGGAAACACCATATATTTT
NA,TRBV10-2,NA,TRBJ2-1,CASQLELANEQFF,TGCGCCAGCCAGCTAGAGTTGGCGAATGAGCAGTTCTTC
NA,TRBV25-1,NA,TRBJ1-2,CASSELERSGGYTF,TGTGCCAGCAGTGAATTAGAGAGGTCGGGCGGCTACACCTTC
NA,TRBV4-3,TRBD1,TRBJ1-6,CASSLGQVASPLHF,TGCGCCAGCAGCCTTGGACAGGTAGCCTCACCCCTCCACTTT
few,TRBV14,NA,TRBJ1-2,CASSQEGRGAGYTF,TGTGCCAGCAGCCAAGAGGGAAGAGGGGCCGGCTACACCTTC
NA,TRBV7-2,TRBD2,TRBJ2-7,CASSLLAGVSEQYF,TGTGCCAGCAGCTTACTCGCGGGAGTCTCCGAGCAGTACTTC
few,TRBV2,TRBD1,TRBJ1-6,CASGRGSYNSPLHF,TGTGCCAGCGGCAGGGGGTCCTATAATTCACCCCTCCACTTT
many,TRBV12-5,TRBD1,TRBJ1-1,CASGLVQGALTEAFF,TGTGCTAGTGGTTTGGTACAGGGGGCTCTCACTGAAGCTTTCTTT
many,TRBV7-2,NA,TRBJ2-3,CASSLGLRSDTQYF,TGTGCCAGCAGCTTAGGACTAAGATCAGATACGCAGTATTTT
few,TRBV7-3,NA,TRBJ2-1,CASSFQGSYYNEQFF,TGTGCCAGCAGCTTCCAGGGGTCCTACTACAATGAGCAGTTCTTC
many,TRBV5-6,NA,TRBJ1-5,CASSSTIRGFNQPQHF,TGTGCCAGCAGCTCTACCATCCGGGGGTTCAATCAGCCCCAGCATTTT
many,TRBV5-6,NA,TRBJ2-1,CASSFPGQEQFF,TGTGCCAGCAGCTTCCCTGGACAGGAGCAGTTCTTC
NA,TRBV13,NA,TRBJ2-7,CASNPFSGELSYEQYF,TGTGCCAGCAACCCCTTTTCGGGGGAATTATCTTACGAGCAGTACTTC
many,TRBV4-3,NA,TRBJ1-1,CASSQDLWGGLPEAFF,TGCGCCAGCAGCCAAGATCTTTGGGGCGGACTTCCTGAAGCTTTCTTT